These 28 T cell receptor beta chains were all obtained from the same sample, sequenced in a study of T cell repertoires in cytomegalovirus infection. TCRdb called the reads again in MiXCR, with one record for every CDR3 protein. The table shows around 450,000 distinct CDR3 sequences, with approximately 30% occurring only once. Sample: PBMCs. These receptors were obtained from a human donor in good health (CMV status not recorded). Some clones in this sample may be carry-over from other donors' samples.

This clonotype has ten or more counts. The junction differs from germline at one of its ends, possibly a read error. The chain uses TRBV7-2 and TRBJ2-1; D is unclear. The CDR3 contains 12 residues. The germline V gene has CDR1 SGHTA and CDR2 FQGNSA. The CDR3 sequence is CASSSIYSEQFF. The CDR3 DNA sequence: TGTGCCAGCAGCTCCATATACAGTGAGCAGTTCTTC.

This clonotype was counted between two and nine times. CDR3 sequence reads: CASSFLSNTEAFF. CDR3 coding DNA: TGTGCCAGCAGTTTTCTTAGTAACACTGAAGCTTTCTTT. The V and J genes are TRBV12-3 or TRBV12-4 and TRBJ1-1, with no clear D. The CDR3 is 13 residues long. V was cut by 3 bases and J by 2 bases, with 7 bases left in between.

This clonotype was observed at least ten times. V usage is TRBV11-1 and J usage is TRBJ2-7; D may be TRBD2 (6 bases). Between the trimmed V and J ends, which lost 5 bases and 0 bases, there was a span of 14 bases. Germline V gives CDR1 SGHAT, CDR2 FQDESV (reference sequence). CDR3 length: 15 amino acids. CDR3 nucleotides: TGTGCCAGCAGCCCGCAGCTGGGGGGCTCCTACGAGCAGTACTTC. Protein sequence: CASSPQLGGSYEQYF.

At least ten counts were recorded for this clonotype. V gene TRBV7-6 combines with J gene TRBJ2-3; D unresolved. The CDR3 contains 12 residues. The V end lost 4 bases, the J end lost 6 bases, and 8 bases lay between the germline ends. Germline CDR1 and CDR2: SGHVS and FNYEAQ. This chain's CDR3 is CASSSPDDTQYF. Written as DNA, the CDR3 is TGTGCCAGCAGCTCCCCAGACGATACGCAGTATTTT. Complete variable domain (other parts from reference TRBV7-6 and TRBJ2-3): GAGVSQSPRYKVTKRGQDVALRCDPISGHVSLYWYRQALGQGPEFLTYFNYEAQQDKSGLPNDRFSAERPEGSISTLTIQRTEQRDSAMYRCASSSPDDTQYFGPGTRLTVL.

This clonotype has just a few counts. This chain links TRBV15 with TRBJ2-1; perhaps D is TRBD1 or TRBD2 (5 bases each). CDR1 is LNHNV, CDR2 YYDKDF, per germline (reference sequence). Between the trimmed V and J ends, which lost 5 bases and 4 bases, there was a span of 18 bases. This CDR3 contains 16 residues. In nucleotides, the CDR3 is TGTGCCACCAGCGGATCCGAGACTTGGGGGTACAATGAGCAGTTCTTC. It is translated as CATSGSETWGYNEQFF.

This clonotype has a handful of counts. The V and J genes are TRBV6-6 and TRBJ1-5, with D possibly being TRBD1 (5 bases). Germline CDR1 reads MNHNY; CDR2 reads SVGAGI (reference sequence). V lost 0 bases, J lost 6 bases, and 15 bases lay in between. CDR3 length: 16 amino acids. In nucleotides, the CDR3 is TGTGCCAGCAGTTACTCGATCGGGGGGAGCGGTCAGCCCCAGCATTTT. Translated: CASSYSIGGSGQPQHF.

About this clonotype: One end of the junction varies from germline; a read error may be responsible. This chain uses TRBV7-2 with TRBJ2-5; 9 nucleotides match TRBD1. The CDR3 contains 14 residues. The germline V gene has CDR1 SGHTA and CDR2 FQGNSA. CDR3 coding DNA: TGTGACAGCAGCCGGGACAGGGCTGGGGAGAACCAGTACTTC. Its protein product is CDSSRDRAGENQYF.

The chain joins TRBV11-2 to TRBJ2-3; D is unclear. The V end lost 1 base, the J end lost 5 bases, and 10 bases lay between the germline ends. Germline V lookup: CDR1 SGHAT, CDR2 FQNNGV. This CDR3 spans 14 amino acids. CDR3 nucleotides: TGTGCCAGCAGCTTAGGGTCAGTTTTAGATACGCAGTATTTT. The encoded protein is CASSLGSVLDTQYF. The full variable domain, rest sourced from reference TRBV11-2 and TRBJ2-3, is EAGVAQSPRYKIIEKRQSVAFWCNPISGHATLYWYQQILGQGPKLLIQFQNNGVVDDSQLPKDRFSAERLKGVDSTLKIQPAKLEDSAVYLCASSLGSVLDTQYFGPGTRLTVL.

This clonotype was seen only a few times. J is TRBJ2-5 and V is TRBV5-4, with 10 bases lining up with TRBD1. Per the germline V gene, CDR1 is SGHNT and CDR2 is YYREEE (reference sequence). The CDR3 has 15 residues. After removal of 4 bases from V and 5 bases from J, the junction contained 8 bases not matched to a gene. CDR3 amino acids: CASSRGQGLGETQYF. The CDR3 DNA follows: TGTGCCAGCAGCCGGGGACAGGGGTTAGGCGAGACCCAGTACTTC.

The chain employs TRBV10-3 and TRBJ1-5; a possible D gene is TRBD1 (5 bases). The CDR3 has 14 residues. Trimming took 6 bases from V and 0 from J, leaving 9 bases between them. The germline V gene has CDR1 ENHRY and CDR2 SYGVKD. In DNA, the CDR3 is TGTGCCATCAGCCCAGGGTTTAGCAATCAGCCCCAGCATTTT. Translation: CAISPGFSNQPQHF.

In this sample, this clonotype turned up a few times. The chain combines TRBV6-6 with TRBJ1-5, with D perhaps TRBD1 (6 bases). This CDR3 contains 18 residues. V lost 0 bases and J lost 0, with 15 bases in between. Germline V gene lookup returns CDR1 MNHNY and CDR2 SVGAGI (reference sequence). The CDR3 DNA is TGTGCCAGCAGTTACTCACCGACAGGAGATTATAGCAATCAGCCCCAGCATTTT. Translating it yields CASSYSPTGDYSNQPQHF.

This clonotype was found many times. The rearrangement joins TRBV7-2 to TRBJ1-5; D is possibly TRBD1 (5 bases). CDR3 size: 15 residues. The V gene's germline CDR1 is SGHTA and CDR2 FQGNSA. Between the trimmed V and J ends, which lost 1 base and 6 bases, there was a span of 13 bases. CDR3 residues: CASSLVGQGSQPQHF. Written as DNA, the CDR3 is TGTGCCAGCAGCTTAGTCGGGCAGGGCAGTCAGCCCCAGCATTTT.

This chain uses TRBV6-6 with TRBJ1-1; D gene unclear. Germline CDR1 and CDR2: MNHNY and SVGAGI (reference sequence). The CDR3 is made up of 16 amino acids. Trimming took off 2 bases at V and 0 bases at J, with 13 bases between the two ends. The CDR3 nucleotides read TGTGCCAGCAGTTACCGGCCGGCAGAGCTGAACACTGAAGCTTTCTTT. As protein: CASSYRPAELNTEAFF.

This clonotype was picked up many times. The V and J genes are TRBV12-3 or TRBV12-4 and TRBJ1-2; D gene uncertain. V was shortened by 4 bases and J by 2 bases, with 17 bases between the two germline ends. The CDR3 runs 16 residues. Here the CDR3 reads CASSSNEWNLNYGYTF. CDR3 bases: TGTGCCAGCAGTTCAAATGAGTGGAATTTGAACTATGGCTACACCTTC.

Only one count was recorded for this clonotype. J is TRBJ2-1 and V is TRBV24-1, with 7 bases lining up with TRBD1. The junction had 13 bases not matched to a gene; V was cut back by 9 bases and J by 6 bases. The CDR3 totals 15 residues. Germline CDR1 is KGHDR and CDR2 is SFDVKD. CDR3 in amino acids: CATAAGTAEFNEQFF. CDR3 in DNA: TGTGCCACCGCGGCCGGGACAGCCGAATTCAATGAGCAGTTCTTC.

The CDR3 nucleotides are TGTGCCAGCAGCGTTGGGATGGTCAATGAGCAGTTCTTC. Protein: CASSVGMVNEQFF. The chain combines TRBV12-3 or TRBV12-4 with TRBJ2-1; D gene uncertain. The CDR3 is 13 amino acids. Trimming took 6 bases from V and 6 from J, leaving 12 bases between them.

This clonotype has a count of ten or more. The chain carries TRBV7-2 and TRBJ1-2; D is ambiguous. Germline V gives CDR1 SGHTA, CDR2 FQGNSA. The CDR3 contains 15 residues. The V gene lost 0 bases and the J gene lost 0 bases, with 8 bases spanning the gap. The CDR3 here is CASSLAGSSNYGYTF. In DNA form, the CDR3 reads TGTGCCAGCAGCTTAGCGGGCAGTTCTAACTATGGCTACACCTTC.

This clonotype has just one count. This chain joins TRBV19 and TRBJ1-1; 7 bases line up with TRBD1. CDR1 is LNHDA, CDR2 SQIVND, per germline (reference sequence). The CDR3 is 15 amino acids. Unmatched junction bases numbered 10, after V lost 7 bases and J lost 2 bases. CDR3 amino acids: CASTRRGQLNTEAFF. The CDR3 DNA reads TGTGCCAGTACCCGACGGGGACAGCTTAACACTGAAGCTTTCTTT. The whole variable domain, remainder taken from reference TRBV19 and TRBJ1-1, is DGGITQSPKYLFRKEGQNVTLSCEQNLNHDAMYWYRQDPGQGLRLIYYSQIVNDFQKGDIAEGYSVSREKKESFPLTVTSAQKNPTAFYLCASTRRGQLNTEAFFGQGTRLTVV.

This clonotype was counted a few times. The chain joins TRBV6-1 to TRBJ2-7; tentative D call: TRBD2 (7 bases). In germline, CDR1 is MNHNS, CDR2 SASEGT. The CDR3 loop spans 15 amino acids. V was shortened by 6 bases and J by 5 bases, with 20 bases between the two germline ends. The CDR3 DNA is TGTGCCAGCAGCCAAGGGGGAGCGGGGCACCACGAGCAGTACTTC. Translating gives CASSQGGAGHHEQYF.

The chain joins TRBV19 to TRBJ1-1; unclear D gene. V lost 6 bases and J lost 1, with 9 bases in between. CDR3 length: 13 residues. Germline V gene lookup returns CDR1 LNHDA and CDR2 SQIVND (reference sequence). The CDR3 DNA reads TGTGCCAGTAGGTTCTGGGAGAACACTGAAGCTTTCTTT. It codes for CASRFWENTEAFF.

This clonotype has only a few counts. The CDR3 loop is CASSQGAVRGTGVYYEQYF. The CDR3 DNA sequence: TGCGCCAGCAGCCAAGGCGCCGTTAGGGGGACAGGGGTATACTACGAGCAGTACTTC. The rearrangement uses TRBV4-1 and TRBJ2-7; 10 bases align to TRBD1. Looked up from germline, CDR1 is MGHRA and CDR2 is YSYEKL. CDR3 length equals 19 residues. The ends lost 1 base at V and 3 bases at J; junction bases unmatched: 15.

For this clonotype: A much more abundant neighbour one base away suggests this may be a read error. The chain uses TRBV7-3 and TRBJ2-1; the match to TRBD1 covers 8 bases. This CDR3 has 14 amino acids. Germline V lookup: CDR1 SGHTA, CDR2 FQGTGA. J gave up 14 bases and V 0 bases, and 9 bases lay outside the gene matches. The CDR3 DNA reads TGTGCCAGCAGCTTAACCCAGGGGGCTCGGGAGAAGTTCTTC. Translation gives CASSLTQGAREKFF. Full variable domain (outside the CDR3, taken from reference TRBV7-3 and TRBJ2-1): GAGVSQTPSNKVTEKGKYVELRCDPISGHTALYWYRQSLGQGPEFLIYFQGTGAADDSGLPNDRFFAVRPEGSVSTLKIQRTERGDSAVYLCASSLTQGAREKFFGPGTRLTVL.

This clonotype was counted between two and nine times. V usage is TRBV7-9 and J usage is TRBJ2-3; tentatively, D is TRBD1 (6 bases). Trimming took 2 bases from V and 0 from J, leaving 12 bases between them. The CDR3 is made up of 16 amino acids. CDR1 and CDR2 (germline): SEHNR, FQNEAQ (reference sequence). The CDR3 DNA sequence: TGTGCCAGCAGCTTAAATCACAGGGAAAGCACAGATACGCAGTATTTT. Translating gives CASSLNHRESTDTQYF.

This chain uses TRBV24-1 with TRBJ2-3; 7 bases align to TRBD1. V gave up 9 bases and J gave up 4 bases; unmatched junction bases: 12. The CDR3 has 15 residues. Germline V gene data show CDR1 as KGHDR and CDR2 as SFDVKD. The CDR3 sequence is CATGRGGSLSDTQYF. For the CDR3, the DNA is TGTGCCACCGGAAGAGGGGGCTCGTTGTCAGATACGCAGTATTTT.

This clonotype came up a few times. This chain connects TRBV13 to TRBJ1-6; D remains unclear. CDR1 and CDR2 (germline): PRHDT, FYEKMQ (reference sequence). The CDR3 is 14 residues long. The V gene lost 3 bases and the J gene lost 6 bases, with 9 bases spanning the gap. The CDR3 sequence is CASSFRESNSPLHF. The CDR3 region has the DNA TGTGCCAGCAGCTTCCGGGAGTCTAATTCACCCCTCCACTTT.

This clonotype has a handful of counts. The chain links TRBV7-2 to TRBJ2-1; D possibly corresponds to TRBD1 (6 bases). V lost 1 base, J lost 15 bases, and 25 bases lay in between. Germline CDR1 is SGHTA and CDR2 is FQGNSA. The CDR3 is 16 amino acids. In DNA, the CDR3 is TGTGCCAGCAGCTTAGAACCCGGGACAATTTTTTTTTTTCCGTTCTTC. As protein: CASSLEPGTIFFFPFF.

Notes on this clonotype: This CDR3 is missing its conserved last phenylalanine or tryptophan, likely due to a read error. The chain recombines TRBV5-6 with TRBJ2-7, with 8 bases aligning to TRBD1. This CDR3 contains 16 residues. The J segment lost 5 bases and the V segment lost 0 bases, leaving 10 bases of the junction unmatched. Per germline, CDR1 SGHDT and CDR2 YYEEEE. The CDR3 region is CASSLERRTGLHEQYL. CDR3 in DNA: TGTGCCAGCAGCTTGGAGCGACGGACAGGGCTACACGAGCAGTACTTA.

This clonotype was recorded many times. The chain is built from TRBV2 and TRBJ1-4; D gene unclear. CDR1 SNHLY and CDR2 FYNNEI come from the germline V gene. This CDR3 spans 15 amino acids. V was cut by 8 bases and J by 1 base, with 14 bases left in between. The CDR3, as DNA: TGTGCCAGCCTAAGTCGTCCTGGAACTAATGAAAAACTGTTTTTT. This codes for CASLSRPGTNEKLFF.